The 11 T cell receptor beta chains below all came from one sample that was sequenced in a study of T cells in Graves' hyperthyroidism and ophthalmopathy. Amplification of TCR beta CDR3 regions was performed using RNA transcripts as template. HTBI primers drove first-round RT-PCR of the TCR CDR3. TCRdb re-called the multiplex PCR reads through MiXCR, storing one row per CDR3 protein. The table has 450,000 to 700,000 distinct CDR3 sequences, approximately 44% seen once. What was sequenced was peripheral blood or thyroid tissue (not recorded which). The receptors here all came from an adult woman with Graves' disease, either hyperthyroidism or ophthalmopathy (not recorded which).

In the case of this clonotype: The junction does not match germline at one end; this may be a read error. The genes are TRBV24-1 and TRBJ2-6; the D is unclear. This CDR3 is built from 13 residues. Germline V gene lookup returns CDR1 KGHDR and CDR2 SFDVKD. The CDR3: CATRAGPENTEAF. CDR3 in DNA: TGTGCCACCAGGGCTGGGCCGGAGAACACTGAAGCTTTC.

This clonotype was found many times. This sequence joins TRBV6-1 and TRBJ1-5; D gene uncertain. The germline V gene encodes CDR1 MNHNS and CDR2 SASEGT. This CDR3 has 15 residues. With 7 bases removed from V and 5 bases from J, the gap between germline ends came to 18 bases. CDR3 DNA sequence: TGTGCCAGCACCTCCGGGCGGGCAGGACATCAGCCCCAGCATTTT. This gives the protein CASTSGRAGHQPQHF.

Points on this clonotype: The CDR3 ends on some other residue instead of the conserved phenylalanine or tryptophan, so this is likely a read error. The limits of the CDR3 on the DNA are not certain, so only TCRdb's listed CDR3 is given. This sequence joins TRBV15 and TRBJ2-1. With termini counted, the CDR3 has 8 amino acids. Looked up from germline, CDR1 is LNHNV and CDR2 is YYDKDF (reference sequence). CDR3 sequence: CATSRSYL.

This clonotype occurred many times. The chain combines TRBV5-1 with TRBJ1-3; D unresolved. Per germline, CDR1 SGHRS and CDR2 YFSETQ. V gave up 4 bases and J gave up 1 base, with 9 bases separating them. The CDR3 sequence is 14 residues long. The chain's CDR3 is CASSIGRSGNTIYF. In DNA form, the CDR3 reads TGCGCCAGCAGCATCGGACGTTCTGGAAACACCATATATTTT. Supplemented by reference TRBV5-1 and TRBJ1-3, the full variable domain reads KAGVTQTPRYLIKTRGQQVTLSCSPISGHRSVSWYQQTPGQGLQFLFEYFSETQRNKGNFPGRFSGRQFSNSRSEMNVSTLELGDSALYLCASSIGRSGNTIYFGEGSWLTVV.

On this clonotype: A much bigger clone sits one base away, suggesting this may be a read error. V usage is TRBV4-1 and J usage is TRBJ1-1, with D hard to call. Trimming shortened V by 4 bases and J by 3 bases, and 15 bases separated the two germline ends. The V gene's germline CDR1 is MGHRA and CDR2 YSYEKL. CDR3 size: 15 residues. The CDR3 nucleotides read TGCGCCAGCAGCCGAGTGGAGGGATCTGACACTGAAGCTTTCTTT. It yields the protein CASSRVEGSDTEAFF.

This clonotype was observed a few times. The DNA of the CDR3 is TGCAGTGCTAGGGGACTCGGGGAGACCCAGCATTTT. Its protein is CSARGLGETQHF. The V call is TRBV20-1, the J call TRBJ1-5; the D gene is possibly TRBD1 (5 bases). There are 12 residues in the CDR3. Germline V CDR1 and CDR2: DFQATT, SNEGSKA (reference sequence). V was trimmed by 3 bases and J by 11 bases, leaving 14 bases between them.

The chain has TRBV7-9 and TRBJ2-5, with D maybe TRBD1 (5 bases). The CDR3 covers 16 residues. The germline V and J ends were trimmed by 6 bases and 3 bases, with 20 bases remaining between them. The germline V gene has CDR1 SEHNR and CDR2 FQNEAQ (reference sequence). CDR3 coding DNA: TGTGCCAGCAGTCCTGACAGTGGCCGACCAGAAGAGACCCAGTACTTC. The encoded protein is CASSPDSGRPEETQYF.

The chain couples TRBV2 to TRBJ2-7; 9 bases are a match to TRBD1. Germline assignment: CDR1 SNHLY and CDR2 FYNNEI. CDR3 size: 13 residues. V lost 7 bases, J lost 4 bases, and 5 bases stayed unmatched. Here the CDR3 DNA reads TGTGCCAGCATCTTAGACAGGGGGTACGAGCAGTACTTC. Its protein product is CASILDRGYEQYF. Filled out from reference TRBV2 and TRBJ2-7, the complete variable domain reads EPEVTQTPSHQVTQMGQEVILRCVPISNHLYFYWYRQILGQKVEFLVSFYNNEISEKSEIFDDQFSVERPDGSNFTLKIRSTKLEDSAMYFCASILDRGYEQYFGPGTRLTVT.

The rearrangement links TRBV28 to TRBJ1-6; D may be TRBD1 (5 bases). Looked up from germline, CDR1 is MDHEN and CDR2 is SYDVKM. There are 15 residues in the CDR3. The V end was cut by 5 bases, the J end by 3 bases, with 11 bases between. The CDR3 sequence: CASSGRDRYNSPLHF. The CDR3 region has the DNA TGTGCCAGCAGTGGCCGGGACCGCTATAATTCACCCCTCCACTTT.

About this clonotype itself: Sequence at one end of the junction differs from germline and may be a read error. This chain uses TRBV19 with TRBJ2-1, with D possibly being TRBD1 (6 bases). From germline, CDR1 is LNHDA and CDR2 SQIVND (reference sequence). CDR3 size: 13 residues. The CDR3 DNA sequence: TGTGCCAGTAGTCCCTCACTTCGGGACAACTCAACCTTC. Translating it yields CASSPSLRDNSTF. Supplemented by reference TRBV19 and TRBJ2-1, the full variable domain reads DGGITQSPKYLFRKEGQNVTLSCEQNLNHDAMYWYRQDPGQGLRLIYYSQIVNDFQKGDIAEGYSVSREKKESFPLTVTSAQKNPTAFYLCASSPSLRDNSTFGPGTRLTVL.

This chain connects TRBV7-9 to TRBJ2-5; D may be TRBD1 or TRBD2 (6 bases each). V dropped 2 bases and J dropped 10 bases, with 14 bases sitting between them. Germline lookup yields CDR1 SEHNR and CDR2 FQNEAQ (reference sequence). CDR3 length: 13 amino acids. As DNA, the CDR3 is TGTGCCAGCAGCTTACGGGGGCCGGGGATCCAGTACTTC. Its translation is CASSLRGPGIQYF.